A single sample gave rise to the 25 T cell receptor beta chains below, sequenced in a study of blood T cell repertoires in COVID-19. Using immunoSEQ multiplex PCR, the repertoire was profiled, and TCRdb retains in-frame clones only, with some absent. The table records approximately 85,000 clones, more than 80% of them present only once. Sequenced input: peripheral blood. The origin of the receptors is a man aged 45-65 years with active or convalescent COVID-19.

This chain joins TRBV6-2 or TRBV6-3 and TRBJ1-5; D unresolved. This CDR3 is 14 amino acids long. Between the trimmed V and J ends, which lost 4 bases and 9 bases, there was a span of 16 bases. CDR1 and CDR2 from the germline V gene are MNHEY and SVGEGT. The DNA of the CDR3 is TGTGCCAGCAGTTCCGCTTCGACCGAGGGGCCCCAGCATTTT. Translated: CASSSASTEGPQHF.

This clone was counted once. The rearrangement joins TRBV5-1 to TRBJ1-4; tentatively, D is TRBD1 (5 bases). The CDR3 consists of 16 residues. From germline, CDR1 is SGHRS and CDR2 YFSETQ. Trimming stripped 4 bases from V and 0 bases from J, with 13 bases between. CDR3 amino acids: CASSTRDGATNEKLFF. CDR3 DNA: TGCGCCAGCAGCACGCGGGACGGCGCAACTAATGAAAAACTGTTTTTT.

This clone was counted a few times. CDR3 in DNA: TGTGCCAGCAGCTTGCTCAGGGCCCACGAGCAGTACTTC. Protein: CASSLLRAHEQYF. The rearrangement joins TRBV5-5 to TRBJ2-7; possibly TRBD1 for D (5 bases). This CDR3 contains 13 residues. Germline V CDR1 and CDR2: SGHKS, YYEKEE (reference sequence). The V gene lost 1 base and the J gene lost 5 bases, with 10 bases spanning the gap. Full variable domain (remainder filled in from reference TRBV5-5 and TRBJ2-7): DAGVTQSPTHLIKTRGQQVTLRCSPISGHKSVSWYQQVLGQGPQFIFQYYEKEERGRGNFPDRFSARQFPNYSSELNVNALLLGDSALYLCASSLLRAHEQYFGPGTRLTVT.

The rearrangement joins TRBV29-1 to TRBJ2-7; 9 nucleotides match TRBD1. The V gene end was trimmed by 6 bases and the J gene end by 4 bases; junction bases not matched to a gene: 16. The CDR3 contains 16 residues. Germline V gives CDR1 SQVTM, CDR2 ANQGSEA. CDR3 sequence reads: CSVQKGGGQGRYEQYF. As DNA, the CDR3 is TGCAGCGTCCAAAAGGGCGGGGGACAGGGTAGATACGAGCAGTACTTC.

The chain is built from TRBV5-1 and TRBJ2-1; D is possibly TRBD2 (6 bases). The CDR3 is made up of 14 amino acids. Germline CDR1 and CDR2: SGHRS and YFSETQ. V lost 0 bases and J lost 7, with 11 bases in between. This CDR3 is CASSLGMGGNEQFF. The CDR3, as DNA: TGCGCCAGCAGCTTGGGTATGGGGGGAAATGAGCAGTTCTTC.

The chain links TRBV11-2 to TRBJ2-1; 8 bases map to TRBD1. This CDR3 has 14 residues. The V gene's germline CDR1 is SGHAT and CDR2 FQNNGV. With V trimmed by 4 bases and J by 8 bases, 7 bases remained unmatched. The CDR3 region is CASSSPDRADEQFF. The CDR3 DNA reads as TGTGCCAGCAGCTCACCGGACAGGGCCGATGAGCAGTTCTTC.

This chain joins TRBV9 and TRBJ2-5; 10 bases match TRBD1. CDR3 length: 15 amino acids. CDR1 is SGDLS, CDR2 YYNGEE, per germline. Trimming took 3 bases from V and 4 from J; bases not matched to a gene: 6. CDR3 region: CASSATGGSPETQYF. In DNA, the CDR3 is TGTGCCAGCAGCGCGACAGGGGGCTCCCCAGAGACCCAGTACTTC.

The gene calls are TRBV27 and TRBJ2-7; possible D gene TRBD2, 9 bases. The CDR3 is made up of 16 amino acids. Per germline, CDR1 MNHEY and CDR2 SMNVEV (reference sequence). V was shortened by 5 bases and J by 4 bases, with 21 bases between the two germline ends. CDR3 loop: CASSPGGGRVVYEQYF. DNA for the CDR3: TGTGCCAGCAGTCCAGGGGGCGGGAGGGTAGTGTACGAGCAGTACTTC.

The CDR3 here is CASSPTGDHYEQYF. The CDR3 coding sequence is TGTGCCAGCAGCCCGACAGGAGACCACTACGAGCAGTACTTC. J is TRBJ2-7 and V is TRBV9; possible D gene TRBD1, 6 bases. Germline V gene lookup returns CDR1 SGDLS and CDR2 YYNGEE. V was trimmed by 4 bases and J by 3 bases, leaving 14 bases between them. The CDR3 totals 14 residues.

V usage is TRBV28 and J usage is TRBJ2-1; TRBD2 agrees at 10 bases. Germline CDR1 MDHEN, CDR2 SYDVKM. Trimming took 6 bases from V and 7 from J; bases not matched to a gene: 6. The CDR3 contains 14 residues. Here the CDR3 DNA reads TGTGCCAGCAGCCCAGCGGGAGGGTCGAATGAGCAGTTCTTC. It specifies CASSPAGGSNEQFF.

J is TRBJ1-5 and V is TRBV28; 9 nucleotides match TRBD1. The V segment lost 6 bases and the J segment 3 bases; nucleotides outside the gene matches: 6. This CDR3 is 15 amino acids long. CDR1 is MDHEN and CDR2 is SYDVKM in the germline V gene. CDR3 nucleotide sequence: TGTGCCAGCAGCCCGACAGGGGGATTCAATCAGCCCCAGCATTTT. Protein: CASSPTGGFNQPQHF.

This sequence joins TRBV7-9 and TRBJ1-5; 7 nucleotides align to TRBD1. Trimming cost V 3 bases and J 6 bases; bases outside gene matches: 5. Germline V gene data show CDR1 as SEHNR and CDR2 as FQNEAQ (reference sequence). This CDR3 is 14 amino acids long. CDR3 residues: CASSLKGAGQPQHF. The CDR3 coding sequence is TGTGCCAGCAGCTTGAAGGGGGCGGGTCAGCCCCAGCATTTT.

This chain uses TRBV5-8 with TRBJ2-7, with D hard to call. Germline assignment: CDR1 SGHTS and CDR2 YDEGEE. This CDR3 spans 15 amino acids. Trimming removed 2 bases from V and 3 bases from J, with 15 bases in between. CDR3 sequence (DNA): TGTGCCAGCAGCTTCAAAGAGGAGAGTGGCTACGAGCAGTACTTC. Its protein is CASSFKEESGYEQYF.

The CDR3 loop is CASSLTRKLFF. The CDR3 DNA sequence: TGTGCCAGCAGTTTAACGAGAAAACTGTTTTTT. This chain links TRBV28 with TRBJ1-4; no definite D call. Trimming left V 2 bases short and J 10 bases short, with 5 bases between. CDR1 is MDHEN and CDR2 is SYDVKM in the germline V gene. This CDR3 region has 11 residues.

This chain links TRBV5-1 with TRBJ1-4; 7 nucleotides line up with TRBD1. Germline lookup yields CDR1 SGHRS and CDR2 YFSETQ. Germline trimming cut 4 bases from V and 3 bases from J; bases unmatched to any gene: 3. The CDR3 length is 14 residues. This CDR3 is CASSAQGSNEKLFF. The DNA for the CDR3 is TGCGCCAGCAGCGCACAGGGGTCTAATGAAAAACTGTTTTTT. Full variable domain (remainder filled in from reference TRBV5-1 and TRBJ1-4): KAGVTQTPRYLIKTRGQQVTLSCSPISGHRSVSWYQQTPGQGLQFLFEYFSETQRNKGNFPGRFSGRQFSNSRSEMNVSTLELGDSALYLCASSAQGSNEKLFFGSGTQLSVL.

The chain has TRBV6-5 and TRBJ2-1; perhaps TRBD2 as D (5 bases). The CDR3 spans 14 residues. The germline gives CDR1 MNHEY, CDR2 SVGAGI. Trimming took 6 bases from V and 7 from J, leaving 16 bases between them. The chain's CDR3 is CASSLERRWNEQFF. The CDR3 coding sequence is TGTGCCAGCAGCTTGGAGCGGCGGTGGAATGAGCAGTTCTTC.

The J gene is TRBJ2-5, the V gene TRBV21-1; the table calls TRBD1, which could not be checked here. TRBV21-1 is a pseudogene. This CDR3 region has 15 residues. In DNA, the CDR3 is TGTGCCAGCAGCAAATGGGCAGGGGGCCAAGAGACCCAGTACTTC. Amino acid sequence: CASSKWAGGQETQYF.

The chain uses TRBV6-1 and TRBJ2-5; D might be TRBD1 (6 bases). Per germline, CDR1 MNHNS and CDR2 SASEGT. V was shortened by 6 bases and J by 4 bases, with 15 bases between the two germline ends. CDR3 length equals 14 residues. The CDR3 protein is CASSRDILRETQYF. The CDR3 nucleotides are TGTGCCAGCAGCCGGGACATCCTTAGAGAGACCCAGTACTTC.

The chain uses TRBV19 and TRBJ1-5; 7 nucleotides line up with TRBD1. Germline CDR1 reads LNHDA; CDR2 reads SQIVND (reference sequence). V lost 5 bases and J lost 10; bases outside the gene matches: 11. The CDR3 extends over 14 amino acids. CDR3 sequence reads: CASSGGTDIHPQHF. CDR3 nucleotides: TGTGCCAGTAGTGGGGGGACAGATATTCACCCCCAGCATTTT.

The chain has TRBV6-6 and TRBJ1-1, with 7 bases identical to TRBD1. The CDR3 consists of 16 residues. Germline CDR1 MNHNY, CDR2 SVGAGI (reference sequence). V lost 4 bases and J lost 0; bases outside the gene matches: 8. Here the CDR3 DNA reads TGTGCCAGCAGTTTTGGGACAGATACTATGAACACTGAAGCTTTCTTT. Translation gives CASSFGTDTMNTEAFF.

This clone came up a few times. This chain joins TRBV11-3 and TRBJ2-1; TRBD1 might be the D (5 bases). The ends were cut back, 5 bases at V and 0 bases at J, with 11 bases in the middle. There are 15 residues in the CDR3. Germline CDR1 and CDR2: SGHNT and YENEEA. The CDR3 nucleotides read TGTGCCAGCAGCGTGACAGCGAGCTCCTACAATGAGCAGTTCTTC. Protein: CASSVTASSYNEQFF.

The V call is TRBV19, the J call TRBJ2-2, with TRBD1 identical over 8 bases. The CDR3 is made up of 17 amino acids. Per the germline V gene, CDR1 is LNHDA and CDR2 is SQIVND (reference sequence). Unmatched junction bases numbered 10, after V lost 0 bases and J lost 7 bases. The CDR3 DNA reads as TGTGCCAGTAGTATAGACGGGGCCAGGGGGCTGGACGGGGAGCTGTTTTTT. This encodes CASSIDGARGLDGELFF.

The chain recombines TRBV30 with TRBJ2-7; D unresolved. The V end was cut by 2 bases, the J end by 0 bases, with 8 bases between. Per germline, CDR1 GTSNPN and CDR2 SVGIG (reference sequence). The CDR3 totals 13 residues. CDR3 sequence reads: CAWSLAVSYEQYF. The CDR3 nucleotides are TGTGCCTGGAGTTTGGCAGTCTCCTACGAGCAGTACTTC.

This sequence joins TRBV28 and TRBJ2-3, with D possibly matching TRBD2 (5 bases). V was shortened by 2 bases and J by 1 base, with 7 bases between the two germline ends. Germline CDR1 and CDR2: MDHEN and SYDVKM. This CDR3 contains 14 residues. The chain's CDR3 is CASSLAGRTDTQYF. CDR3 bases: TGTGCCAGCAGTTTAGCGGGCCGCACAGATACGCAGTATTTT.

J is TRBJ2-5 and V is TRBV14; TRBD2 aligns across 9 bases. The CDR3 contains 15 residues. Trimming took 1 base from V and 5 from J; bases not matched to a gene: 5. The germline V gene has CDR1 SGHDN and CDR2 FVKESK. The CDR3 DNA follows: TGTGCCAGCAGCCAAGGGGGACTAGCTCTGGAGACCCAGTACTTC. Translation gives CASSQGGLALETQYF.